The 23 T cell receptor beta chains below all came from one sample that was sequenced in a study of blood T cell repertoires in COVID-19. Libraries were prepared by immunoSEQ multiplex PCR; TCRdb keeps only in-frame clonotypes and omits some of them. The sample yields under 300,000 clones, about four fifths seen once. Sequencing was done on a sample of peripheral blood. These receptors came from a woman older than 75 with acute or convalescent COVID-19.

V and J are TRBV28 and TRBJ1-1; 8 bases match TRBD1. After removal of 5 bases from V and 1 base from J, the junction contained 6 bases not matched to a gene. Germline CDR1 MDHEN, CDR2 SYDVKM. This CDR3 is 15 amino acids long. The CDR3 region is CASSTADRENTEAFF. In DNA form, the CDR3 reads TGTGCCAGCAGTACCGCGGACAGGGAGAACACTGAAGCTTTCTTT.

J is TRBJ1-3 and V is TRBV7-9; D remains unclear. Germline V gene sequence: CDR1 SEHNR, CDR2 FQNEAQ (reference sequence). The CDR3 has 18 residues. Trimming stripped 0 bases from V and 1 base from J, with 16 bases between. CDR3 sequence reads: CASSLAWRVGESGNTIYF. The DNA of the CDR3 is TGTGCCAGCAGCTTAGCGTGGAGGGTTGGTGAATCTGGAAACACCATATATTTT.

The gene calls are TRBV28 and TRBJ2-3; 12 bases are a match to TRBD2. The CDR3 runs 16 residues. Germline values: CDR1 MDHEN, CDR2 SYDVKM. The ends lost 5 bases at V and 3 bases at J; junction bases unmatched: 6. CDR3 residues: CASSPRLAGVTDTQYF. The CDR3 bases are TGTGCCAGCAGTCCGAGACTAGCGGGGGTGACAGATACGCAGTATTTT.

This chain joins TRBV19 and TRBJ1-6; TRBD1 agrees at 7 bases. V was pared by 5 bases and J by 7 bases, with 5 bases of the junction left unmatched. CDR3 size: 14 residues. The germline V gene encodes CDR1 LNHDA and CDR2 SQIVND (reference sequence). The CDR3 DNA sequence: TGTGCCAGTAGTGGGGGACAGAGAAATTCACCCCTCCACTTT. Protein: CASSGGQRNSPLHF.

The chain joins TRBV27 to TRBJ2-1; 7 nucleotides line up with TRBD1. The CDR3 contains 15 residues. Germline loops: CDR1 MNHEY, CDR2 SMNVEV (reference sequence). Trimming cost V 5 bases and J 5 bases; bases outside gene matches: 9. For the CDR3, the DNA is TGTGCCAGCAGTGGGGGTGACAGGGCACACAATGAGCAGTTCTTC. Protein: CASSGGDRAHNEQFF.

This chain uses TRBV11-2 with TRBJ2-5, with D unresolved. The V and J ends lost 2 bases and 4 bases respectively, with 8 bases between them. This CDR3 is built from 13 residues. The germline CDR1 and CDR2 sequences are SGHAT and FQNNGV. CDR3 residues: CASSLFFPETQYF. As DNA, the CDR3 is TGTGCCAGCAGCTTATTCTTCCCAGAGACCCAGTACTTC.

The chain uses TRBV19 and TRBJ2-3; 8 nucleotides line up with TRBD2. The CDR3 has 15 amino acids. Trimming at V came to 4 bases and at J to 3 bases, leaving 6 bases not matched to a gene. The V gene's germline CDR1 is LNHDA and CDR2 SQIVND (reference sequence). CDR3 in DNA: TGTGCCAGTAGTAGTAGCGGGGTCGGGACAGATACGCAGTATTTT. As protein: CASSSSGVGTDTQYF.

This chain connects TRBV9 to TRBJ2-2, with no clear D. Trimming took 3 bases from V and 7 from J, leaving 16 bases between them. This CDR3 is 15 amino acids long. The V gene's germline CDR1 is SGDLS and CDR2 YYNGEE. The DNA of the CDR3 is TGTGCCAGCAGCGCCCAAGCCCGACAAGGCGGGGAGCTGTTTTTT. This sequence encodes CASSAQARQGGELFF.

With regard to this clone: This sample also contains other DNA sequences that code for the same CDR3. V gene TRBV28 combines with J gene TRBJ1-5; the match to TRBD1 covers 7 bases. CDR3 length: 14 residues. With 5 bases clipped from V and 0 bases from J, the junction kept 1 base outside the gene matches. Germline loops: CDR1 MDHEN, CDR2 SYDVKM. DNA of the CDR3: TGTGCCAGCAGTCAGGGGGGTAGCAATCAGCCCCAGCATTTT. The encoded protein is CASSQGGSNQPQHF.

This clone was counted only a few times. The CDR3 DNA reads as TGTGCCAGCTCACAGGGGACAGGGAAAACCGGGGAGCTGTTTTTT. Translated: CASSQGTGKTGELFF. The chain combines TRBV18 with TRBJ2-2; 9 bases align to TRBD1. The CDR3 has 15 amino acids. The germline gives CDR1 KGHSH, CDR2 LQKENI. Trimming at V came to 4 bases and at J to 5 bases, leaving 5 bases not matched to a gene.

V gene TRBV7-2 combines with J gene TRBJ2-4, with D maybe TRBD2 (5 bases). The germline V gene encodes CDR1 SGHTA and CDR2 FQGNSA. This CDR3 spans 13 amino acids. V lost 5 bases and J lost 7, with 12 bases in between. CDR3: CASSRIATNIQYF. The CDR3 DNA is TGTGCCAGCAGCCGGATAGCGACTAACATTCAGTACTTC.

The rearrangement links TRBV7-2 to TRBJ1-1; the D gene is possibly TRBD1 (5 bases). This CDR3 contains 13 residues. The germline V and J ends were trimmed by 0 bases and 11 bases, with 13 bases remaining between them. Per germline, CDR1 SGHTA and CDR2 FQGNSA. The CDR3 nucleotides read TGTGCCAGCAGCTTAGCGCATACAAGGGGTGCTTTCTTT. As protein: CASSLAHTRGAFF.

This chain joins TRBV7-8 and TRBJ2-1; D possibly corresponds to TRBD2 (5 bases). Germline V gene data show CDR1 as SGHVS and CDR2 as FQNEAQ. Trimming left V 7 bases short and J 2 bases short, with 15 bases between. This CDR3 is 15 amino acids long. CDR3 region: CASTPDGVAYNEQFF. In nucleotides, the CDR3 is TGTGCCAGCACCCCGGACGGGGTCGCCTACAATGAGCAGTTCTTC.

The chain is built from TRBV2 and TRBJ2-7; the D gene is possibly TRBD2 (5 bases). This CDR3 comprises 14 residues. Germline V gives CDR1 SNHLY, CDR2 FYNNEI. V was clipped by 3 bases and J by 1 base, with 10 bases between them. As DNA, the CDR3 is TGTGCCAGCAGTGAGGAGGCGGGTTCCTACGAGCAGTACTTC. It codes for CASSEEAGSYEQYF.

The genes are TRBV29-1 and TRBJ1-3, with a possible D match to TRBD1 (5 bases). The CDR3 is 13 amino acids. The V gene lost 7 bases and the J gene lost 1 base, with 11 bases spanning the gap. From germline, CDR1 is SQVTM and CDR2 ANQGSEA. The CDR3 protein is CSATGGSGNTIYF. The CDR3 region has the DNA TGCAGCGCCACCGGGGGTTCTGGAAACACCATATATTTT.

The chain employs TRBV11-2 and TRBJ2-3; 7 nucleotides match TRBD2. With 3 bases clipped from V and 2 bases from J, the junction kept 8 bases outside the gene matches. The CDR3 contains 16 residues. Per germline, CDR1 SGHAT and CDR2 FQNNGV. In DNA form, the CDR3 reads TGTGCCAGCAGCTTCGGGGAGGGGTTCGCCACAGATACGCAGTATTTT. This codes for CASSFGEGFATDTQYF.

The gene calls are TRBV24-1 and TRBJ1-2; the match to TRBD1 covers 9 bases. Germline CDR1 KGHDR, CDR2 SFDVKD. V was clipped by 3 bases and J by 4 bases; unmatched bases: 5. The length of the CDR3 is 15 residues. CDR3 region: CATSDPGTGSYGYTF. DNA for the CDR3: TGTGCCACCAGTGATCCCGGGACAGGGAGCTATGGCTACACCTTC.

Comment on this clone: At the DNA level, this CDR3 is encoded by other sequences in the same sample as well. The chain has TRBV5-1 and TRBJ2-7; tentatively, D is TRBD1 (6 bases). Germline CDR1 is SGHRS and CDR2 is YFSETQ. V was trimmed by 0 bases and J by 2 bases, leaving 6 bases between them. The CDR3 extends over 13 amino acids. This CDR3 is CASSLEGAYEQYF. The DNA for the CDR3 is TGCGCCAGCAGCTTGGAGGGGGCCTACGAGCAGTACTTC.

The chain recombines TRBV18 with TRBJ2-4; 7 nucleotides agree with TRBD1. The CDR3 runs to 12 residues. Losses at the gene ends were 2 bases for V and 8 bases for J; bases not matched to a gene: 0. Germline-derived CDR1 and CDR2 are KGHSH and LQKENI. CDR3: CASSPDRDIQYF. The CDR3 nucleotides are TGTGCCAGCTCACCAGACAGGGACATTCAGTACTTC.

The chain employs TRBV19 and TRBJ1-5, with 7 bases lining up with TRBD1. The germline gives CDR1 LNHDA, CDR2 SQIVND (reference sequence). The CDR3 has 19 amino acids. V dropped 5 bases and J dropped 0; count of bases not matched to a gene: 16. The CDR3 sequence is CASSLPPHTGEYSNQPQHF. The CDR3 DNA reads TGTGCCAGTAGTTTGCCTCCCCACACAGGGGAATATAGCAATCAGCCCCAGCATTTT.

The chain couples TRBV27 to TRBJ2-5, with D possibly TRBD1 on 6 matching bases. This CDR3 contains 15 residues. Germline V CDR1 and CDR2: MNHEY, SMNVEV (reference sequence). V lost 7 bases to trimming and J lost 2 bases, with 17 bases between them. CDR3: CASKGVGQGQETQYF. CDR3 in DNA: TGTGCCAGCAAGGGGGTCGGGCAGGGACAAGAGACCCAGTACTTC.

This clone was observed a handful of times. The chain employs TRBV9 and TRBJ2-3; 9 bases line up with TRBD1. Germline values: CDR1 SGDLS, CDR2 YYNGEE. The CDR3 has 15 residues. V trimming: 0 bases; J trimming: 5 bases; junction bases outside the gene matches: 4. CDR3 DNA: TGTGCCAGCAGCGTAGGACAGGGGGTTGTAGATACGCAGTATTTT. Its protein product is CASSVGQGVVDTQYF.

This clone was found once. For the CDR3, the DNA is TGTGCCAGCAGTTTGTGGGGGGGTGAAAATGAGCAGTTCTTC. Translated, it gives CASSLWGGENEQFF. V is TRBV27 and J is TRBJ2-1; TRBD2 aligns across 7 bases. Unmatched junction bases numbered 6, after V lost 3 bases and J lost 7 bases. CDR3 length: 14 amino acids. The germline V gene encodes CDR1 MNHEY and CDR2 SMNVEV (reference sequence).